The clone carrying this T cell receptor beta chain was recorded only once. Its cognate antigen is unknown. The data derive from a study of cytomegalovirus exposure and HLA in healthy donors. Study-level background: Among the roughly 370 genotyped donors, 65% to 85% were placed in the Caucasian-associated ancestry cluster. Study-wide findings and caveats: The listing of roughly 160 TCR beta chains classed them as cytomegalovirus-associated. CMV antigen specificity of a few CMV-associated chains was confirmed in vitro.

PCR was performed using 60 Vbeta and 13 Jbeta primers. Data came from immunoSEQ multiplex PCR; TCRdb stores just in-frame clones and leaves some out. The data hold 100,000 or so clones, with around 79% observed a single time. The sequenced sample was PBMCs. The source is a woman between 40 and 55 years old in good health and CMV-seronegative.

CDR3 DNA: TGTGCCAGCAGCCCCTCGTCGATACTAGCGGGAGTTACTAATGAGCAGTTCTTC. Translated, it gives CASSPSSILAGVTNEQFF. This chain joins TRBV4-2 and TRBJ2-1, with 11 bases aligning to TRBD2. The CDR3 consists of 18 residues. V dropped 4 bases and J dropped 7; count of bases not matched to a gene: 15. Germline lookup yields CDR1 LGHNA and CDR2 YNFKEQ.